This T cell receptor (beta chain) comes out of a study of cytomegalovirus exposure and HLA in healthy donors. The germline V gene encodes CDR1 SGHDT and CDR2 YYEEEE. The CDR3 has 14 residues. Between the trimmed V and J ends, which lost 4 bases and 1 base, there was a span of 11 bases. Primers: 60 Vbeta forward and 13 Jbeta reverse. Produced via immunoSEQ multiplex PCR; TCRdb's table is partial and in-frame only. Reported are about 200,000 clones; the ten largest clones contain 0.74%. The sample consisted of PBMCs. This chain uses TRBV5-6 with TRBJ1-2; TRBD1 might be the D (5 bases). The receptor comes from a boy aged 5-17 years in good health and CMV-seronegative. CDR3 residues: CASSPTGVNYGYTF. CDR3 bases: TGTGCCAGCAGCCCGACGGGGGTTAACTATGGCTACACCTTC.